A selection of T cell receptor beta chains follows, all from one sample in a study of OX40 agonist ivuxolimab in advanced cancers. Assay: immunoSEQ multiplex PCR; the TCRdb copy retains only in-frame clones and omits some. Here the sample spans 70,000 or so clones, approximately 91% being singletons. The sample was CD4+ or CD8+ T cells sorted from blood, taken in a trial of the OX40 agonist ivuxolimab. The receptors were sampled from an adult with an advanced solid tumor such as melanoma, head and neck, liver or kidney cancer. Both conserved end residues are trimmed from each CDR3. The D gene is left open where the match is weak.

NA,TRBV13,TRBJ2-3,ASSWGAASTDTQY
NA,TRBV29-1,TRBJ1-1,SVQPGGMNTEAF
NA,TRBV2,TRBJ1-1,ASSESLGGTEAF
TRBD2,TRBV7-3,TRBJ2-3,ASSSRSGSGRVDTQY
NA,TRBV19,TRBJ1-2,ASSTRQTGYGYT
TRBD2,TRBV7-8,TRBJ2-1,ASSLVGTRVDEQF
TRBD1,TRBV27,TRBJ2-1,ASSKDRVRTEQF
NA,TRBV12-5,TRBJ1-5,ASGGQSSNQPQH
TRBD2,TRBV10-1,TRBJ2-7,ATQRAGGYEQY
NA,TRBV6-6,TRBJ2-7,ASSRADGYEQY
TRBD2,TRBV6-6,TRBJ2-7,ASSTRTSGSLQY
TRBD2,TRBV7-2,TRBJ2-5,ASSTLAGVRETQY
NA,TRBV10-1,TRBJ2-2,ATRDTDTGELF
NA,TRBV7-3,TRBJ2-7,ASSFGLTYEQY
TRBD2,TRBV28,TRBJ2-1,ASGLAGIERSEQF
NA,TRBV30,TRBJ1-2,AWSGNYGYT
TRBD1,TRBV25-1,TRBJ2-1,ASSMTGGLYNEQF
TRBD1,TRBV7-3,TRBJ2-7,ASSRDRDNNEQY
TRBD1,TRBV5-1,TRBJ1-2,ASSLQGSYT
NA,TRBV6-1,TRBJ1-1,ASRLRGTEAF
NA,TRBV27,TRBJ2-7,ASSLGDFYEQY
TRBD2,TRBV6-5,TRBJ2-2,ASGRSGSGTGELF
TRBD1,TRBV5-1,TRBJ2-3,ASSPGQGAPDTQY
NA,TRBV11-2,TRBJ2-6,ASSLIGAGANVLT
NA,TRBV18,TRBJ2-2,ASSPRPSGDTGELF
NA,TRBV7-2,TRBJ2-3,ASSQGGSSDTQY
NA,TRBV28,TRBJ1-3,ASSPHRGGSGNTIY
TRBD2,TRBV11-2,TRBJ2-7,ASSLGLAGAHEQY
NA,TRBV7-3,TRBJ2-5,ASSSRHESGTQY
NA,TRBV19,TRBJ2-7,ASSISGQVASYEQY
NA,TRBV7-3,TRBJ1-6,ASSFNGRDSPLH
NA,TRBV20-1,TRBJ1-2,SAQGRGGYT